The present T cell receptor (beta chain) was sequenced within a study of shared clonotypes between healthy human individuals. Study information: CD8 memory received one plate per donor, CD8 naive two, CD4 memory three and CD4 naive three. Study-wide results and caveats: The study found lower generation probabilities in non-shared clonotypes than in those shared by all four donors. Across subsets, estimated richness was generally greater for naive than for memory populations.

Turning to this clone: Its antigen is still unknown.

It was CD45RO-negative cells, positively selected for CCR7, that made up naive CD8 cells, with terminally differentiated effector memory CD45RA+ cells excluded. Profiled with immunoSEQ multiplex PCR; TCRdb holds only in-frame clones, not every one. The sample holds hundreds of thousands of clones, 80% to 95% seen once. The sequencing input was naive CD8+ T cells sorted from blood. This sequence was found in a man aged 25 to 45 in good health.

For the CDR3, the DNA is TGTGCCAGCAGAGATCCGAACCGGGACTATAACAATGAGCAGTTCTTC. Amino acid sequence: CASRDPNRDYNNEQFF. The chain has TRBV7-9 and TRBJ2-1, with 7 nucleotides matching TRBD2. This CDR3 has 16 amino acids. The germline CDR1 and CDR2 sequences are SEHNR and FQNEAQ (reference sequence). V gave up 6 bases and J gave up 5 bases; unmatched junction bases: 13.